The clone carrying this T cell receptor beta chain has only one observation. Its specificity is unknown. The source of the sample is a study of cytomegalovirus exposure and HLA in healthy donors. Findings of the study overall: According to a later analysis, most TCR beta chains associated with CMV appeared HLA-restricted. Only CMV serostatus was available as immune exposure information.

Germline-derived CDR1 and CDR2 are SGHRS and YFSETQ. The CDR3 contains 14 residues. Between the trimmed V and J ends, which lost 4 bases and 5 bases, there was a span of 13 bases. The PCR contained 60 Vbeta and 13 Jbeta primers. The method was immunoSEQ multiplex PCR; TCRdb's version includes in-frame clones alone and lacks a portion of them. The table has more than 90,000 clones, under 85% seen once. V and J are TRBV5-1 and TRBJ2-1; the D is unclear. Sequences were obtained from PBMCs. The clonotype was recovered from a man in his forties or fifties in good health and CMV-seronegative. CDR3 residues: CASSLPATNNEQFF. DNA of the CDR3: TGCGCCAGCAGCCTCCCCGCGACAAACAATGAGCAGTTCTTC.